Below are 8 T cell receptor beta chains sequenced from a single sample in a study of response to subunit inactivated influenza vaccine. TCRdb redid the calling of the RT-PCR reads with MiXCR, one entry per CDR3 protein. In the table there are hundreds of thousands of distinct CDR3 sequences, over 11% of which are singletons. The starting material was PBMCs from blood, obtained 14 days before vaccination. The receptors originated from a man aged 45 to 65 who received an inactivated influenza vaccine.

The rearrangement links TRBV29-1 to TRBJ2-7; 7 bases match TRBD1. The CDR3 length is 14 residues. Germline assignment: CDR1 SQVTM and CDR2 ANQGSEA. J lost 0 bases, V lost 4 bases, and 6 bases had no gene match. Here the CDR3 DNA reads TGCAGCGTTGTTGAGACAGGGAGCTCCTACGAGCAGTACTTC. This codes for CSVVETGSSYEQYF.

This clonotype came up a few times. The V and J genes are TRBV20-1 and TRBJ1-1; D is unresolved. Trimming pared 2 bases from V and 0 bases from J, leaving 10 bases between. Per the germline V gene, CDR1 is DFQATT and CDR2 is SNEGSKA (reference sequence). The CDR3 covers 14 residues. DNA for the CDR3: TGCAGTGCTAGACAGAATAGCCTGAACACTGAAGCTTTCTTT. Translated: CSARQNSLNTEAFF.

This clonotype was detected many times. The J gene is TRBJ2-4, the V gene TRBV18, with D perhaps being TRBD1 or TRBD2 (5 bases each). Germline lookup yields CDR1 KGHSH and CDR2 LQKENI. The CDR3 is made up of 16 amino acids. V was pared by 2 bases and J by 5 bases, with 16 bases between. CDR3: CASSPRSSLGENIQYF. The CDR3 DNA reads as TGTGCCAGCTCACCAAGGTCGTCTCTGGGGGAAAACATTCAGTACTTC. Filled out from reference TRBV18 and TRBJ2-4, the complete variable domain reads NAGVMQNPRHLVRRRGQEARLRCSPMKGHSHVYWYRQLPEEGLKFMVYLQKENIIDESGMPKERFSAEFPKEGPSILRIQQVVRGDSAAYFCASSPRSSLGENIQYFGAGTRLSVL.

In this sample, this clonotype turned up many times. The V and J genes are TRBV11-2 and TRBJ2-1, with TRBD1 identical over 8 bases. CDR3 size: 17 residues. Germline V lookup: CDR1 SGHAT, CDR2 FQNNGV. After removal of 3 bases from V and 5 bases from J, the junction contained 12 bases not matched to a gene. The CDR3 DNA sequence: TGTGCCAGCAGCTTCGACTACCGGGACAGGAGTAACAATGAGCAGTTCTTC. As protein: CASSFDYRDRSNNEQFF.

Of note for this clonotype: Germline and junction disagree at one end, which may indicate a read error. This sequence joins TRBV25-1 and TRBJ2-5, with 12 bases lining up with TRBD1. Germline values: CDR1 MGHDK, CDR2 SYGVNS. The CDR3 has 15 residues. The DNA of the CDR3 is TGTGCCAGCAGTGAAGGGACAGGGGGCCTAGAGACCCGGTACTTC. As protein: CASSEGTGGLETRYF.

In its sample, this clonotype was seen many times. V gene TRBV14 combines with J gene TRBJ2-3; no firm D call. This CDR3 has 11 residues. Germline V gives CDR1 SGHDN, CDR2 FVKESK. V was pared by 5 bases and J by 9 bases, with 9 bases between. This chain's CDR3 is CASSESQTQYF. The CDR3 bases are TGTGCCAGCAGCGAGAGTCAAACGCAGTATTTT.

This clonotype has at least ten counts. The rearrangement links TRBV12-3 or TRBV12-4 to TRBJ1-4; no definite D call. This CDR3 is built from 12 residues. V dropped 3 bases and J dropped 7 bases, with 6 bases sitting between them. CDR3 sequence reads: CASSFSGEKLFF. The CDR3 DNA sequence: TGTGCCAGCAGTTTCAGCGGTGAAAAACTGTTTTTT.

This clonotype was picked up one time. CDR3 sequence: CASLSPQRIYNEQFF. CDR3 DNA sequence: TGTGCCAGCCTTTCGCCACAGCGCATCTACAATGAGCAGTTCTTC. This sequence joins TRBV12-3 or TRBV12-4 and TRBJ2-1; D is undetermined. The V end lost 8 bases, the J end lost 3 bases, and 17 bases lay between the germline ends. This CDR3 spans 15 amino acids.